This TCR beta chain was captured by sequencing in a study of T cells in Graves' hyperthyroidism and ophthalmopathy. Study-wide background: Staff took peripheral blood when the initial diagnosis was made, before any treatment began.

There are many counts of this clonotype. The CDR3 loop spans 14 amino acids. The V end lost 1 base, the J end lost 2 bases, and 8 bases lay between the germline ends. CDR1 SEHNR and CDR2 FQNEAQ come from the germline V gene (reference sequence). Patients aged 18 to 65 had newly diagnosed hyperthyroidism that had lasted under 2 months. Thyroid ultrasound, orbital computed tomography, clinical symptoms, and serum thyroxine and TRAb underpinned diagnoses. The source material, RNA transcripts, was used to amplify TCR beta CDR3 regions. First-round RT-PCR with HTBI primers amplified the TCR CDR3 region. In TCRdb, the multiplex PCR reads were re-called with MiXCR into one record per CDR3 protein. In the table there are some 180,000 distinct CDR3 sequences, around 17% of which are singletons.

This clonotype was sampled from a woman in her forties or fifties with Graves' hyperthyroidism. The genes are TRBV7-9 and TRBJ1-2, with unresolved D. Sequences were obtained from blood. CDR3 in DNA: TGTGCCAGCAGCTTAGGGACGGGAAACTATGGCTACACCTTC. It translates to CASSLGTGNYGYTF.